These 22 T cell receptor beta chains were all obtained from the same sample, sequenced in a study of blood T cell repertoires in COVID-19. The method was immunoSEQ multiplex PCR; TCRdb's version includes in-frame clones alone and lacks a portion of them. The repertoire holds approximately 530,000 clones, with less than 90% as singletons. Source material: peripheral blood. These receptors were taken from a woman in her forties or fifties with COVID-19, enrolled during active disease.

V gene TRBV18 combines with J gene TRBJ2-1; 8 nucleotides line up with TRBD2. The CDR3 spans 16 residues. CDR1 and CDR2 from the germline V gene are KGHSH and LQKENI. V trimming: 3 bases; J trimming: 4 bases; junction bases outside the gene matches: 8. The CDR3 here is CASSPRGGPPYNEQFF. The DNA for the CDR3 is TGTGCCAGCTCACCCCGGGGGGGTCCCCCATACAATGAGCAGTTCTTC.

This clone was found once. The chain links TRBV7-2 to TRBJ2-3; the match to TRBD2 covers 7 bases. Trimming took 5 bases from V and 4 from J; bases not matched to a gene: 6. Germline CDR1 SGHTA, CDR2 FQGNSA. CDR3 length: 14 amino acids. The CDR3 DNA is TGTGCCAGCAGCCTCCAGCGGGGAGCAGATACGCAGTATTTT. Translation gives CASSLQRGADTQYF. Supplemented by reference TRBV7-2 and TRBJ2-3, the full variable domain reads GAGVSQSPSNKVTEKGKDVELRCDPISGHTALYWYRQSLGQGLEFLIYFQGNSAPDKSGLPSDRFSAERTGGSVSTLTIQRTQQEDSAVYLCASSLQRGADTQYFGPGTRLTVL.

The genes are TRBV30 and TRBJ2-7, with D uncertain. The CDR3 extends over 12 amino acids. Germline V gene sequence: CDR1 GTSNPN, CDR2 SVGIG (reference sequence). V lost 3 bases and J lost 5, with 11 bases in between. CDR3 in amino acids: CAWRVEAHEQYF. CDR3 in DNA: TGTGCCTGGAGAGTAGAAGCCCACGAGCAGTACTTC. The whole variable domain, filled in from reference TRBV30 and TRBJ2-7, reads SQTIHQWPATLVQPVGSPLSLECTVEGTSNPNLYWYRQAAGRGLQLLFYSVGIGQISSEVPQNLSASRPQDRQFILSSKKLLLSDSGFYLCAWRVEAHEQYFGPGTRLTVT.

Written as DNA, the CDR3 is TGTGCCAGCATTCCTCCCGGGGGAGGCACAGATACGCAGTATTTT. Encoded protein: CASIPPGGGTDTQYF. The chain carries TRBV28 and TRBJ2-3; D may be TRBD2 (6 bases). Trimming pared 7 bases from V and 1 base from J, leaving 15 bases between. Germline assignment: CDR1 MDHEN and CDR2 SYDVKM. CDR3 length equals 15 residues.

The rearrangement uses TRBV19 and TRBJ1-6; maybe TRBD1 (5 bases). V lost 5 bases, J lost 9 bases, and 14 bases lay in between. This CDR3 comprises 14 residues. Germline CDR1 reads LNHDA; CDR2 reads SQIVND (reference sequence). CDR3 bases: TGTGCCAGTAGTTCGACAGTAGGACGTTCACCCCTCCACTTT. Its translation is CASSSTVGRSPLHF.

This clone was seen a single time. This chain uses TRBV4-1 with TRBJ1-4; unclear D gene. Germline CDR1 reads MGHRA; CDR2 reads YSYEKL. Between the trimmed V and J ends, which lost 4 bases and 7 bases, there was a span of 13 bases. The CDR3 is 14 amino acids. The CDR3 spells CASSPDLGGEKLFF. CDR3 sequence (DNA): TGCGCCAGCAGCCCGGACTTGGGAGGTGAAAAACTGTTTTTT.

The chain couples TRBV5-1 to TRBJ1-6; no reliable D call. Trimming took 4 bases from V and 8 from J, leaving 10 bases between them. Per germline, CDR1 SGHRS and CDR2 YFSETQ. The length of the CDR3 is 13 residues. The DNA of the CDR3 is TGCGCCAGCAGCCCGGTTCGGGATTCACCCCTCCACTTT. Translating gives CASSPVRDSPLHF.

This clone was observed a few times. This sequence joins TRBV2 and TRBJ1-1; D possibly corresponds to TRBD1 (5 bases). The length of the CDR3 is 12 residues. Germline V gives CDR1 SNHLY, CDR2 FYNNEI. The V gene lost 9 bases and the J gene lost 11 bases, with 19 bases spanning the gap. This chain's CDR3 is CASTALQGKAFF. In DNA form, the CDR3 reads TGTGCCAGTACAGCCCTCCAGGGTAAGGCTTTCTTT. Filled out from reference TRBV2 and TRBJ1-1, the complete variable domain reads EPEVTQTPSHQVTQMGQEVILRCVPISNHLYFYWYRQILGQKVEFLVSFYNNEISEKSEIFDDQFSVERPDGSNFTLKIRSTKLEDSAMYFCASTALQGKAFFGQGTRLTVV.

The V and J genes are TRBV30 and TRBJ1-1, with a weak D call TRBD1 (5 bases). There are 12 residues in the CDR3. V lost 4 bases, J lost 4 bases, and 10 bases lay in between. The germline CDR1 and CDR2 sequences are GTSNPN and SVGIG (reference sequence). CDR3 sequence: CAWNQGPTEAFF. The CDR3 DNA reads TGTGCCTGGAACCAGGGTCCCACTGAAGCTTTCTTT. Full variable domain (missing parts from reference TRBV30 and TRBJ1-1): SQTIHQWPATLVQPVGSPLSLECTVEGTSNPNLYWYRQAAGRGLQLLFYSVGIGQISSEVPQNLSASRPQDRQFILSSKKLLLSDSGFYLCAWNQGPTEAFFGQGTRLTVV.

The V and J genes are TRBV18 and TRBJ2-3; D might be TRBD2 (5 bases). CDR1 and CDR2 (germline): KGHSH, LQKENI. The CDR3 runs 14 residues. V shed 3 bases and J shed 2 bases, with 9 bases lying between them. CDR3 protein: CASSPKDFTDTQYF. The CDR3 nucleotides are TGTGCCAGCTCACCGAAGGACTTCACAGATACGCAGTATTTT.

The chain has TRBV10-2 and TRBJ1-2, with TRBD1 matching over 10 bases. The germline V gene encodes CDR1 WSHSY and CDR2 SAAADI. The CDR3 runs 13 residues. V was pared by 6 bases and J by 8 bases, with 6 bases of the junction left unmatched. For the CDR3, the DNA is TGCGCCAGCAGCCCCCGGGACAGGGGCGGCTACACCTTC. Encoded protein: CASSPRDRGGYTF.

The chain is built from TRBV19 and TRBJ2-1; 7 nucleotides align to TRBD2. V lost 7 bases to trimming and J lost 0 bases; unmatched junction nucleotides: 6. Germline CDR1 and CDR2: LNHDA and SQIVND (reference sequence). This CDR3 comprises 15 residues. The CDR3 spells CASTSGGSSYNEQFF. CDR3 DNA: TGTGCCAGTACCTCCGGGGGGAGCTCCTACAATGAGCAGTTCTTC.

This chain uses TRBV6-5 with TRBJ1-5, with D tentatively TRBD1 (5 bases). Germline CDR1 MNHEY, CDR2 SVGAGI. Trimming removed 8 bases at V and 3 bases at J, with 14 bases between. This CDR3 is 14 amino acids long. The CDR3 here is CASGQDTFNQPQHF. DNA for the CDR3: TGTGCCAGCGGCCAGGACACCTTCAATCAGCCCCAGCATTTT.

The rearrangement links TRBV27 to TRBJ1-1; unclear D gene. CDR1 is MNHEY, CDR2 SMNVEV, per germline (reference sequence). V was pared by 6 bases and J by 0 bases, with 14 bases between. The CDR3 runs to 15 residues. The CDR3 reads CASRRRQTMNTEAFF. In nucleotides, the CDR3 is TGTGCCAGCAGGCGCAGGCAGACCATGAACACTGAAGCTTTCTTT.

This clone has just one count. This chain joins TRBV7-8 and TRBJ1-1; D remains unclear. The ends were cut back, 0 bases at V and 4 bases at J, with 9 bases in the middle. The CDR3 length is 14 residues. Germline V CDR1 and CDR2: SGHVS, FQNEAQ. The DNA of the CDR3 is TGTGCCAGCAGCTTAGCGGTGATGGCCACTGAAGCTTTCTTT. Amino acid sequence: CASSLAVMATEAFF. Full variable domain (outside the CDR3, taken from reference TRBV7-8 and TRBJ1-1): GAGVSQSPRYKVAKRGQDVALRCDPISGHVSLFWYQQALGQGPEFLTYFQNEAQLDKSGLPSDRFFAERPEGSVSTLKIQRTQQEDSAVYLCASSLAVMATEAFFGQGTRLTVV.

This chain uses TRBV7-6 with TRBJ2-5; 10 bases are a match to TRBD1. V shed 5 bases, J shed 4 bases, and the junction held 10 bases outside the gene matches. The CDR3 contains 16 residues. CDR1 is SGHVS, CDR2 FNYEAQ, per germline. The CDR3 sequence: CASSKRGQGLGETQYF. The CDR3 DNA reads TGTGCCAGCAGCAAGCGGGGACAGGGGCTTGGAGAGACCCAGTACTTC. Filled out from reference TRBV7-6 and TRBJ2-5, the complete variable domain reads GAGVSQSPRYKVTKRGQDVALRCDPISGHVSLYWYRQALGQGPEFLTYFNYEAQQDKSGLPNDRFSAERPEGSISTLTIQRTEQRDSAMYRCASSKRGQGLGETQYFGPGTRLLVL.

The chain recombines TRBV7-8 with TRBJ1-4, with TRBD1 as a possible D gene (5 bases). The CDR3 spans 15 residues. Germline V CDR1 and CDR2: SGHVS, FQNEAQ. V lost 5 bases, J lost 8 bases, and 18 bases lay in between. CDR3: CASSPELRVGEKLFF. DNA for the CDR3: TGTGCCAGCAGCCCAGAACTCAGGGTAGGGGAAAAACTGTTTTTT. Full variable domain (rest looked up from reference TRBV7-8 and TRBJ1-4): GAGVSQSPRYKVAKRGQDVALRCDPISGHVSLFWYQQALGQGPEFLTYFQNEAQLDKSGLPSDRFFAERPEGSVSTLKIQRTQQEDSAVYLCASSPELRVGEKLFFGSGTQLSVL.

J is TRBJ2-2 and V is TRBV5-1, with D maybe TRBD1 (5 bases). From germline, CDR1 is SGHRS and CDR2 YFSETQ. The V and J ends lost 1 base and 7 bases respectively, with 14 bases between them. This CDR3 has 15 residues. CDR3: CASSLSAGMGGELFF. CDR3 in DNA: TGCGCCAGCAGCTTGTCTGCAGGGATGGGCGGGGAGCTGTTTTTT.

This chain connects TRBV10-3 to TRBJ2-3, with TRBD2 matching 7 bases. V was pared by 7 bases and J by 5 bases, with 9 bases of the junction left unmatched. CDR3 length equals 14 residues. The germline gives CDR1 ENHRY, CDR2 SYGVKD. The CDR3 here is CAIKDSGGGDTQYF. The CDR3 DNA is TGTGCCATCAAGGATAGTGGCGGGGGAGATACGCAGTATTTT.

The V and J genes are TRBV30 and TRBJ1-6; weak D call: TRBD1 (6 bases). V gave up 4 bases and J gave up 7 bases, with 17 bases separating them. The CDR3 loop spans 15 amino acids. CDR1 GTSNPN and CDR2 SVGIG come from the germline V gene (reference sequence). The CDR3 reads CAWMYPGTRNSPLHF. For the CDR3, the DNA is TGTGCCTGGATGTACCCCGGGACACGGAATTCACCCCTCCACTTT.

Here the CDR3 reads CASSDSMGATYGYTF. The CDR3 DNA sequence: TGTGCCAGCAGTGACTCGATGGGGGCAACCTATGGCTACACCTTC. The chain is built from TRBV6-4 and TRBJ1-2; TRBD1 might be the D (6 bases). CDR3 length equals 15 residues. Trimming stripped 0 bases from V and 4 bases from J, with 12 bases between. Germline loops: CDR1 MRHNA, CDR2 SNTAGT.

The V and J genes are TRBV3-1 (or the pseudogene TRBV3-2) and TRBJ1-5; D unresolved. Trimming pared 0 bases from V and 3 bases from J, leaving 6 bases between. Germline V gives CDR1 LGHDT, CDR2 YNNKEL (reference sequence). The CDR3 is 14 residues long. The CDR3 is CASSQDSNNQPQHF. The CDR3 coding sequence is TGTGCCAGCAGCCAAGACAGTAACAATCAGCCCCAGCATTTT.